These 4 T cell receptor beta chains originate from one sample sequenced in a study of T cell repertoires in cytomegalovirus infection. TCRdb recomputed calls from the reads with MiXCR, one row per CDR3 protein. In the table there are some 150,000 distinct CDR3 sequences, roughly 32% of which are singletons. These receptors lack a known antigen. Sample: CD8+ T cells from cultured PBMCs, taken from culture after CMV antigen stimulation. These receptors came from a human donor in good health (CMV status not recorded). Some clones in this sample may be carry-over from other donors' samples.

This clonotype was recorded many times. The V gene is TRBV4-1, the J gene TRBJ1-4; TRBD1 is a possible D gene (6 bases). CDR1 MGHRA and CDR2 YSYEKL come from the germline V gene. This CDR3 spans 15 amino acids. V shed 0 bases and J shed 2 bases, with 7 bases lying between them. DNA of the CDR3: TGCGCCAGCAGCCAAGAAAGGGGGACTAATGAAAAACTGTTTTTT. It is translated as CASSQERGTNEKLFF.

The chain links TRBV4-3 to TRBJ2-7, with D perhaps TRBD2 (5 bases). The germline V and J ends were trimmed by 0 bases and 1 base, with 7 bases remaining between them. Germline CDR1 is LGHNA and CDR2 is YSLEER. The CDR3 has 14 amino acids. The CDR3, as DNA: TGCGCCAGCAGCCAAGATCGCGGGTCCTACGAGCAGTACTTC. Amino acid sequence: CASSQDRGSYEQYF.

This clonotype was seen many times. The chain has TRBV7-6 and TRBJ1-1, with D perhaps matching TRBD1 (5 bases). Germline CDR1 SGHVS, CDR2 FNYEAQ. This CDR3 region has 14 residues. With 1 base removed from V and 7 bases from J, the gap between germline ends came to 13 bases. The CDR3 bases are TGTGCCAGCAGCTTAGGTGCGGGGCGAGGTGAAGCTTTCTTT. Translating gives CASSLGAGRGEAFF.

This clonotype was seen a few times. The chain uses TRBV5-1 and TRBJ2-7; D is uncertain. The V gene's germline CDR1 is SGHRS and CDR2 YFSETQ. The CDR3 extends over 14 amino acids. V shed 3 bases and J shed 0 bases, with 10 bases lying between them. Written as DNA, the CDR3 is TGCGCCAGCAGCTCCGACGGGCGCTCCTACGAGCAGTACTTC. Translated: CASSSDGRSYEQYF.